Below are 27 T cell receptor beta chains sequenced from a single sample in a study of T-cell reconstitution after alpha-beta-depleted transplantation in children. Researchers prepared the TCRbeta library using unique molecular identifiers, the study reports. TCRdb reanalysed the PCR reads using MiXCR and keeps one entry per CDR3 protein. The profile shows around 800,000 distinct CDR3 sequences, approximately 15% of them singletons. Source: PBMCs, mostly from graft donor cells, taken 360 days after TCRalphabeta/CD19-depleted stem cell transplant. Source of these receptors: a male patient younger than 18 who had a stem cell transplant for acute lymphoblastic leukemia, so the T cells may come from the graft donor.

The V and J genes are TRBV10-1 and TRBJ2-5, with 10 bases that match TRBD2. Germline V lookup: CDR1 WNHNN, CDR2 SYGVQD (reference sequence). This CDR3 has 16 amino acids. Unmatched junction bases numbered 6, after V lost 3 bases and J lost 2 bases. The CDR3 sequence is CASSEGSGRVQETQYF. CDR3 nucleotide sequence: TGCGCCAGCAGTGAAGGAAGCGGGAGGGTTCAAGAGACCCAGTACTTC.

This clonotype was counted only a few times. The chain carries TRBV29-1 and TRBJ2-3; D perhaps matches TRBD1 (6 bases). Per the germline V gene, CDR1 is SQVTM and CDR2 is ANQGSEA. The CDR3 has 13 residues. V dropped 4 bases and J dropped 0 bases, with 8 bases sitting between them. The DNA for the CDR3 is TGCAGCGTTGTTACAGGGAGCACAGATACGCAGTATTTT. Protein sequence: CSVVTGSTDTQYF.

This clonotype was seen many times. The V gene is TRBV29-1, the J gene TRBJ2-2, with no clear D. The CDR3 has 14 amino acids. From germline, CDR1 is SQVTM and CDR2 ANQGSEA. Trimming left V 7 bases short and J 0 bases short, with 12 bases between. The CDR3 DNA follows: TGCAGCGGTGTCAGCGCGACGAACACCGGGGAGCTGTTTTTT. Translating gives CSGVSATNTGELFF.

This chain joins TRBV11-1 and TRBJ2-3, with D possibly matching TRBD2 (6 bases). This CDR3 spans 18 amino acids. Trimming removed 3 bases from V and 0 bases from J, with 19 bases in between. Germline lookup yields CDR1 SGHAT and CDR2 FQDESV (reference sequence). The CDR3 sequence: CASSFLAGRELSTDTQYF. The CDR3 bases are TGTGCCAGCAGCTTTCTCGCGGGCCGGGAGTTAAGCACAGATACGCAGTATTTT.

This clonotype was found a few times. This chain connects TRBV27 to TRBJ2-6; D call uncertain. V was cut by 7 bases and J by 0 bases, with 4 bases left in between. Germline-derived CDR1 and CDR2 are MNHEY and SMNVEV (reference sequence). The CDR3 runs 13 residues. CDR3 DNA sequence: TGTGCCAGCACCTTCTCTGGGGCCAACGTCCTGACTTTC. It yields the protein CASTFSGANVLTF.

This clonotype came up a few times. V usage is TRBV18 and J usage is TRBJ1-1, with D hard to call. This CDR3 contains 15 residues. The germline CDR1 and CDR2 sequences are KGHSH and LQKENI. V was shortened by 3 bases and J by 6 bases, with 17 bases between the two germline ends. The CDR3 DNA follows: TGTGCCAGCTCACCCCCTGGAGGCGTGCCCTCTGAAGCTTTCTTT. Amino acid sequence: CASSPPGGVPSEAFF.

This clonotype occurred a few times. V is TRBV6-1 and J is TRBJ2-2; 7 bases align to TRBD2. Germline CDR1 and CDR2: MNHNS and SASEGT. CDR3 size: 14 residues. With V trimmed by 2 bases and J by 6 bases, 3 bases remained unmatched. The CDR3 region has the DNA TGTGCCAGCAGTGAACTAGCGGCTGCCGGGGAGCTGTTTTTT. Residues: CASSELAAAGELFF.

This CDR3 is CSVAKGPSNQPQHF. The CDR3 DNA follows: TGCAGCGTTGCTAAAGGACCGAGCAATCAGCCCCAGCATTTT. The genes are TRBV29-1 and TRBJ1-5; D gene ambiguous. CDR1 SQVTM and CDR2 ANQGSEA come from the germline V gene. The CDR3 is 14 residues long. Trimming pared 4 bases from V and 1 base from J, leaving 11 bases between.

V and J are TRBV10-3 and TRBJ2-1; D is unresolved. This CDR3 is built from 15 residues. The V end lost 6 bases, the J end lost 1 base, and 13 bases lay between the germline ends. Germline-derived CDR1 and CDR2 are ENHRY and SYGVKD. The CDR3 loop is CAIRLEVGSYNEQFF. The CDR3 DNA follows: TGTGCCATCAGGCTCGAGGTAGGGTCCTACAATGAGCAGTTCTTC.

This clonotype was seen repeatedly, ten times or more. The CDR3: CASSLFASPRTAPYEQYF. The CDR3 nucleotides read TGCGCCAGCAGCTTGTTTGCCTCACCCCGGACAGCTCCCTACGAGCAGTACTTC. The V and J genes are TRBV5-1 and TRBJ2-7; D is possibly TRBD1 (6 bases). V shed 1 base and J shed 2 bases, with 22 bases lying between them. In germline, CDR1 is SGHRS, CDR2 YFSETQ. The CDR3 length is 18 residues.

This clonotype has a handful of counts. The rearrangement joins TRBV5-1 to TRBJ1-4; no reliable D call. The germline CDR1 and CDR2 sequences are SGHRS and YFSETQ. The CDR3 has 14 amino acids. V dropped 3 bases and J dropped 7 bases, with 13 bases sitting between them. Here the CDR3 DNA reads TGCGCCAGCAGCTCCACCGGCAGAGCTGAAAAACTGTTTTTT. It yields the protein CASSSTGRAEKLFF. The full variable domain, its missing parts supplied by reference TRBV5-1 and TRBJ1-4, is KAGVTQTPRYLIKTRGQQVTLSCSPISGHRSVSWYQQTPGQGLQFLFEYFSETQRNKGNFPGRFSGRQFSNSRSEMNVSTLELGDSALYLCASSSTGRAEKLFFGSGTQLSVL.

This clonotype was detected a few times. This chain's CDR3 is CATTLGAVFTDTQYF. The CDR3 nucleotides are TGCGCCACCACTTTGGGAGCGGTATTCACAGATACGCAGTATTTT. The chain is built from TRBV5-1 and TRBJ2-3; perhaps TRBD2 as D (5 bases). V shed 9 bases and J shed 2 bases, with 19 bases lying between them. Germline CDR1 SGHRS, CDR2 YFSETQ. This CDR3 comprises 15 residues.

This clonotype showed up just once. The rearrangement links TRBV6-5 to TRBJ1-1, with D maybe TRBD1 (6 bases). V was cut by 2 bases and J by 5 bases, with 12 bases left in between. The germline gives CDR1 MNHEY, CDR2 SVGAGI. The CDR3 runs to 14 residues. The DNA of the CDR3 is TGTGCCAGCAGTTACGGGGGGCAAGGGACTGAAGCTTTCTTT. It encodes CASSYGGQGTEAFF.

This clonotype was observed a handful of times. This chain joins TRBV6-1 and TRBJ2-7; 11 bases line up with TRBD2. The germline CDR1 and CDR2 sequences are MNHNS and SASEGT. The CDR3 runs 16 residues. Trimming cost V 5 bases and J 1 base; bases outside gene matches: 7. The CDR3 sequence: CASSPGLAGRSYEQYF. The DNA for the CDR3 is TGTGCCAGCAGTCCAGGACTAGCGGGCAGATCCTACGAGCAGTACTTC.

This clonotype has just a few counts. The chain combines TRBV20-1 with TRBJ2-5, with unresolved D. The CDR3 covers 13 residues. Germline V lookup: CDR1 DFQATT, CDR2 SNEGSKA (reference sequence). V was clipped by 6 bases and J by 2 bases, with 13 bases between them. The DNA for the CDR3 is TGCAGTGCCCGAAGGATCTTACAAGAGACCCAGTACTTC. Translation: CSARRILQETQYF.

This chain links TRBV7-9 with TRBJ2-7, with 9 bases lining up with TRBD1. Germline V gives CDR1 SEHNR, CDR2 FQNEAQ (reference sequence). The CDR3 has 17 residues. V lost 0 bases and J lost 9; bases outside the gene matches: 15. CDR3 in amino acids: CASSLAGSSTGGAWQYF. The CDR3 nucleotides read TGTGCCAGCAGCTTAGCTGGGAGTAGTACAGGGGGCGCCTGGCAGTACTTC.

This clonotype was recorded many times. The chain carries TRBV28 and TRBJ2-1; 9 bases agree with TRBD2. This CDR3 comprises 17 residues. With V trimmed by 5 bases and J by 1 base, 9 bases remained unmatched. The germline CDR1 and CDR2 sequences are MDHEN and SYDVKM. Here the CDR3 DNA reads TGTGCCAGCAGTCTAGCGGGAACGATGGAGTCCTACAATGAGCAGTTCTTC. It translates to CASSLAGTMESYNEQFF.

This clonotype was counted between two and nine times. The chain employs TRBV4-1 and TRBJ2-7, with 8 bases aligning to TRBD2. This CDR3 has 12 amino acids. The junction had 0 bases not matched to a gene; V was cut back by 1 base and J by 7 bases. Germline lookup yields CDR1 MGHRA and CDR2 YSYEKL. CDR3 in DNA: TGCGCCAGCAGCCAAGTAGCGGGGGAGCAGTACTTC. Translated: CASSQVAGEQYF.

The chain is built from TRBV5-5 and TRBJ2-4, with D possibly being TRBD1 (6 bases). Germline values: CDR1 SGHKS, CDR2 YYEKEE (reference sequence). The V and J ends lost 5 bases and 14 bases respectively, with 17 bases between them. This CDR3 contains 12 residues. CDR3 sequence (DNA): TGTGCCAGCAGACAGATTAGCGAGGGGGAGTACTTC. Protein sequence: CASRQISEGEYF.

This clonotype was counted a few times. This chain uses TRBV29-1 with TRBJ1-1; D is unresolved. The CDR3 covers 10 residues. Trimming stripped 8 bases from V and 8 bases from J, with 12 bases between. The germline V gene has CDR1 SQVTM and CDR2 ANQGSEA. The CDR3 region is CSPSPGEAFF. The CDR3 coding sequence is TGCAGCCCATCTCCTGGGGAAGCTTTCTTT.

This clonotype was observed many times. The genes are TRBV14 and TRBJ1-1, with D hard to call. The germline gives CDR1 SGHDN, CDR2 FVKESK. Trimming left V 3 bases short and J 11 bases short, with 13 bases between. The CDR3 contains 12 residues. CDR3 residues: CASSHGSLRAFF. The CDR3 DNA is TGTGCCAGCAGCCATGGATCCCTCCGGGCTTTCTTT.

The V and J genes are TRBV29-1 and TRBJ2-7; D is possibly TRBD1 (5 bases). The V and J ends lost 1 base and 2 bases respectively, with 6 bases between them. Germline CDR1 reads SQVTM; CDR2 reads ANQGSEA. This CDR3 spans 12 amino acids. CDR3 DNA sequence: TGCAGCGTTGAAGTAGGGGCCTACGAGCAGTACTTC. This gives the protein CSVEVGAYEQYF.

This clonotype has a count of ten or more. This chain joins TRBV20-1 and TRBJ2-7, with 11 bases identical to TRBD2. J lost 6 bases, V lost 5 bases, and 9 bases had no gene match. Germline lookup yields CDR1 DFQATT and CDR2 SNEGSKA (reference sequence). CDR3 length equals 14 residues. The CDR3 is CSARTSGRGGEQYF. DNA for the CDR3: TGCAGTGCTCGTACTAGCGGGAGAGGGGGCGAGCAGTACTTC.

This clonotype appeared a few times. This rearrangement joins TRBV14 to TRBJ2-7, with D possibly matching TRBD1 (7 bases). Germline loops: CDR1 SGHDN, CDR2 FVKESK. The CDR3 has 14 residues. V lost 3 bases and J lost 5, with 14 bases in between. CDR3 amino acids: CASSHRQGGDEQYF. The CDR3 DNA reads as TGTGCCAGCAGCCACCGACAGGGAGGAGACGAGCAGTACTTC.

The V gene is TRBV5-1, the J gene TRBJ2-7; 8 nucleotides match TRBD2. J lost 3 bases, V lost 0 bases, and 14 bases had no gene match. The CDR3 runs to 18 residues. Germline V gene data show CDR1 as SGHRS and CDR2 as YFSETQ. CDR3 DNA: TGCGCCAGCAGCTTGGCTCCCATAGCGGGGAGAACAGTCTACGAGCAGTACTTC. Its protein product is CASSLAPIAGRTVYEQYF.

This rearrangement joins TRBV5-1 to TRBJ2-1; D not certain. CDR1 is SGHRS and CDR2 is YFSETQ in the germline V gene. The V end was cut by 0 bases, the J end by 0 bases, with 7 bases between. The length of the CDR3 is 15 residues. CDR3 DNA sequence: TGCGCCAGCAGCTTGGAGCCAGGCTCCTACAATGAGCAGTTCTTC. Translation gives CASSLEPGSYNEQFF.

V usage is TRBV5-1 and J usage is TRBJ2-1, with unresolved D. This CDR3 contains 19 residues. CDR1 and CDR2 (germline): SGHRS, YFSETQ. V lost 4 bases and J lost 2, with 25 bases in between. The CDR3, as DNA: TGCGCCAGCAGCACCGAGCAAACTTCCTGGGAAGGCACCTACAATGAGCAGTTCTTC. Encoded protein: CASSTEQTSWEGTYNEQFF.